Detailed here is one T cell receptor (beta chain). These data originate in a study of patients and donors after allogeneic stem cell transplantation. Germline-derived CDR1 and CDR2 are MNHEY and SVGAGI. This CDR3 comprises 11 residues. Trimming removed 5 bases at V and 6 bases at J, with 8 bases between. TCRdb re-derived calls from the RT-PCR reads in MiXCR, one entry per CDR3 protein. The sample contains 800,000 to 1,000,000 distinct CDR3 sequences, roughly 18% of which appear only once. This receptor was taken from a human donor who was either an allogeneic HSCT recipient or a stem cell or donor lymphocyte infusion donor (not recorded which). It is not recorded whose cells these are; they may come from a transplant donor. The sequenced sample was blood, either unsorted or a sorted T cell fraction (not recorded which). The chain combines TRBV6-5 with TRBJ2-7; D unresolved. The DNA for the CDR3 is TGTGCCAGCAGTCATATAGGCGAGCAGTACTTC. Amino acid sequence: CASSHIGEQYF.